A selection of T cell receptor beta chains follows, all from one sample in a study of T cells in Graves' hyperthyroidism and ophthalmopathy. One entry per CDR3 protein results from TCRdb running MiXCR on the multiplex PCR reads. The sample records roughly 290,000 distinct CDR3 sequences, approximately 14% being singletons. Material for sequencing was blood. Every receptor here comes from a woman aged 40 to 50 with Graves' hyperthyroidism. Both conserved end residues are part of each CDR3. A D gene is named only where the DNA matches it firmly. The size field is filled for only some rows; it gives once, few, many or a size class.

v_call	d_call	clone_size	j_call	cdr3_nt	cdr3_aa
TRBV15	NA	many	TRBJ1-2	TGTGCCACCAGTGGCAACCCCGGTGGCTACACCTTC	CATSGNPGGYTF
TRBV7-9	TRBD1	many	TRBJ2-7	TGTGCCAGCAGCTTCACAGGGGACTCCTACGAGCAGTACTTC	CASSFTGDSYEQYF
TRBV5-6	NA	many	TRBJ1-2	TGTGCCAGCAGCTGGGGGGTGCAGGTGGATGGCTACACCTTC	CASSWGVQVDGYTF
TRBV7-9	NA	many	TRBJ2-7	TGTGCCAGCAGCTCTCCAGCTTTTACCTACGAGCAGTACTTC	CASSSPAFTYEQYF
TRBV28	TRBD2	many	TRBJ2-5	TGTGCCAGCAGTCTGACCGGGACTAGCGGCGGCGAGACCCAGTACTTC	CASSLTGTSGGETQYF
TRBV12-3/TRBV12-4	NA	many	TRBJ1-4	TGTGCCAGCAGTTTGCAGGGAGGGTATGAAAAACTGTTTTTT	CASSLQGGYEKLFF
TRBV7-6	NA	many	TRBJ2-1	TGTGCCAGCAGCTTAGGCGTCAACCCCTACAATGAGCAGTTCTTC	CASSLGVNPYNEQFF
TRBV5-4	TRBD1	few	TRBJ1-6	TGTGCCAGCAGCCCGACAGGGGATAATTCACCCCTCCACTTT	CASSPTGDNSPLHF
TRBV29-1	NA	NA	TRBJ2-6	TGCAGCGTTGCCTCTTCCGGGGCCAACGTCCTGACTTTC	CSVASSGANVLTF
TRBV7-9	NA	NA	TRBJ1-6	TGTGCCAGTTCAGGGAGGGATTCACCCCTCCACTTT	CASSGRDSPLHF
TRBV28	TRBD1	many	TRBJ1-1	TGTGTGACCGGGACAGGGGGCATGGAGAACACTGAAGCTTTCTTT	CVTGTGGMENTEAFF
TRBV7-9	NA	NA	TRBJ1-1	TGTGCCAGCAGGTGCACTGGCGACACTGAAGCTTTCTTT	CASRCTGDTEAFF
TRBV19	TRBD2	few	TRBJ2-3	TGTGCCAGTAACCTCAACAGCGGGGCCACAGATACGCAGTATTTT	CASNLNSGATDTQYF
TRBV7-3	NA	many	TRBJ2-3	TGTGCCAGCAGCTACCTCGGTGGTAGCACAGATACGCAGTATTTT	CASSYLGGSTDTQYF
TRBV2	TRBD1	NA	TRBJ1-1	TGTGCCAGCGGAGGGGGCTACACTGAAGCTTTCTTT	CASGGGYTEAFF
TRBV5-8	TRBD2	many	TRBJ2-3	TGTGCCAGCAGCTCCAGACTAGCGGGAGACGATACGCAGTATTTT	CASSSRLAGDDTQYF
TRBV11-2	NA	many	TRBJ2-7	TGTGCCAGCAGCCGTTGGAGCGACGAGCAGTACTTC	CASSRWSDEQYF
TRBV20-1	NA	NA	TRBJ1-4	TGCAGTGCTAGTCAGAGGGCGGGTGAAAAACTGTTTTTT	CSASQRAGEKLFF
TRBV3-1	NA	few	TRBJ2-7	TGTGCCAGCAGCCAAGTGGCTGGCTCCTACGAGCAGTACTTC	CASSQVAGSYEQYF
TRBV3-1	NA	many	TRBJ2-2	TGTGCCAGCACCCAAACTGGGGAGCTGTTTTTT	CASTQTGELFF
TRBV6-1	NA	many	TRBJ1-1	TGTGCCAGCAGTGGCACACGGAACACTGAAGCTTTCTTT	CASSGTRNTEAFF
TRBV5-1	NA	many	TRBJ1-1	TGCGCCAGCAGCTTGGCACGGATGAACACTGAAGCTTTCTTT	CASSLARMNTEAFF